Listed below are T cell receptor beta chains from one sample, sequenced in a study of vaccination and CD4 T cells after COVID-19. One entry per CDR3 protein, called by TCRdb with MiXCR from the PCR reads. Of about 11,000 distinct CDR3 sequences in the sample, approximately 43% were seen once. These receptors are not linked to any known antigen. The sequencing input was CD4+ T cells from blood, cultured in vitro. The receptors stem from a human donor who had recovered from COVID-19. The CDR3 runs from the conserved cysteine through the conserved F or W. The D gene is left open where the match is weak. Rows give clone size only sometimes, using once, few, many, or a class for an expanded clone.

size: .; V: TRBV19; D: .; J: TRBJ2-3; DNA: TGTGCCAGTAGTAGGGGAACAGATACGCAGTATTTT; CDR3: CASSRGTDTQYF
size: .; V: TRBV27; D: TRBD2; J: TRBJ2-1; DNA: TGTGCCAGCAGTCTAAGACTAGCGGGAGAGGGTTACAATGAGCAGTTCTTC; CDR3: CASSLRLAGEGYNEQFF
size: medium-sized; V: TRBV5-4; D: .; J: TRBJ1-2; DNA: TGTGCCAGCAGCTTTGCCGGTAACTATGGCTACACCTTC; CDR3: CASSFAGNYGYTF
size: few; V: TRBV6-1; D: .; J: TRBJ1-1; DNA: TGTGCCAGCACCATACGGTGGGGCAGTAACACTGAAGCTTTCTTT; CDR3: CASTIRWGSNTEAFF
size: few; V: TRBV30; D: .; J: TRBJ1-6; DNA: TGTGCCTGGAGTCCGGTTAAGTCACCCCTCCACTTT; CDR3: CAWSPVKSPLHF
size: .; V: TRBV3-1; D: TRBD1; J: TRBJ1-6; DNA: TGTGCCAGCAGCCAAGTGTCAGGGGGGCGTTCACCCCTCCACTTT; CDR3: CASSQVSGGRSPLHF
size: few; V: TRBV24-1; D: .; J: TRBJ1-2; DNA: TGTGCCACCAGTGAGTCCGGGTCGAGATACACCTTC; CDR3: CATSESGSRYTF
size: .; V: TRBV12-3/TRBV12-4; D: TRBD2; J: TRBJ2-1; DNA: TGTGCCAGCGGGGTGGCGGGGGGGCGGGTTGAGCAGTTCTTC; CDR3: CASGVAGGRVEQFF
size: few; V: TRBV7-3; D: .; J: TRBJ2-3; DNA: TGTGCCAGCAGCCTAAGGGATGTGGCAGATACGCAGTATTTT; CDR3: CASSLRDVADTQYF
size: few; V: TRBV5-1; D: .; J: TRBJ1-1; DNA: TGCGCCAGCAGCCCGACCCCCTTCAACATGAACACTGAAGCTTTCTTT; CDR3: CASSPTPFNMNTEAFF
size: .; V: TRBV28; D: .; J: TRBJ1-5; DNA: TGTGCCAGCAGTCTCATCGACAGCTTACTCTCCGGTCAGCCCCAGCATTTT; CDR3: CASSLIDSLLSGQPQHF
size: few; V: TRBV7-9; D: .; J: TRBJ1-2; DNA: TGTGCCAGCAGCCCCTACGGACGGGGGGCCAGCAGCTATGGCTACACCTTC; CDR3: CASSPYGRGASSYGYTF
size: few; V: TRBV2; D: .; J: TRBJ2-1; DNA: TGTGCCAGCAGTGAATATGTAACTAGTTTACGGCAGTTCTTC; CDR3: CASSEYVTSLRQFF
size: .; V: TRBV6-5; D: .; J: TRBJ2-4; DNA: TGTGCCAGCAGTTACTCAGGGTTGGCCAAAAACATTCAGTACTTC; CDR3: CASSYSGLAKNIQYF
size: .; V: TRBV5-4; D: .; J: TRBJ2-2; DNA: TGTGCCAGCAGCTTGGATTCGAACACCGGGGAGCTGTTTTTT; CDR3: CASSLDSNTGELFF
size: .; V: TRBV30; D: .; J: TRBJ1-6; DNA: TGTGCCTGGAGTGGGGGGGAGCGGCTAACCAATTCACCCCTCCACTTT; CDR3: CAWSGGERLTNSPLHF
size: .; V: TRBV7-8; D: TRBD1; J: TRBJ1-2; DNA: TGTGCCAGCAGCTTAGTTTACGGGGACAGGGGTGGATATGGCTACACCTTC; CDR3: CASSLVYGDRGGYGYTF
size: once; V: TRBV25-1; D: .; J: TRBJ1-1; DNA: TGTGCCAGCAGTGGACCTCCAAACAGGTGGAACACTGAAGCTTTCTTT; CDR3: CASSGPPNRWNTEAFF
size: once; V: TRBV28; D: TRBD1; J: TRBJ2-7; DNA: TGTGCCAGCAGTTTACCCGGACAGGCCGCCTACGAGCAGTACTTC; CDR3: CASSLPGQAAYEQYF
size: few; V: TRBV20-1; D: .; J: TRBJ1-1; DNA: TGCAGTGTTCCTGACGGGGGCCGCACTGAAGCTTTCTTT; CDR3: CSVPDGGRTEAFF
size: .; V: TRBV19; D: TRBD1; J: TRBJ1-2; DNA: TGTGCCATAAGGACAGGGCCACAAACTGGCTACACCTTC; CDR3: CAIRTGPQTGYTF
size: .; V: TRBV20-1; D: TRBD1; J: TRBJ1-2; DNA: TGCAGTGCTGGTAATTCGGGACAGGGGGATAGCTACACCTTC; CDR3: CSAGNSGQGDSYTF
size: .; V: TRBV5-1; D: .; J: TRBJ2-7; DNA: TGCGCCAGCAGCTTGGAAGGCGGGCAGGTCTTCTACGAGCAGTACTTC; CDR3: CASSLEGGQVFYEQYF
size: .; V: TRBV6-5; D: TRBD2; J: TRBJ2-3; DNA: TGTGCCAGCAGTTATAGGCGAACTAGCGGGAGGGACCCAGATACGCAGTATTTT; CDR3: CASSYRRTSGRDPDTQYF
size: .; V: TRBV27; D: TRBD1; J: TRBJ1-1; DNA: TGTGCCAGCAGTTTATCGAACAGGGGGAACACTGAAGCTTTCTTT; CDR3: CASSLSNRGNTEAFF
size: .; V: TRBV4-3; D: .; J: TRBJ2-6; DNA: TGCGCCAGCAGTGACCTGATAGGGAACCCTGGGGCCAACGTCCTGACTTTC; CDR3: CASSDLIGNPGANVLTF
size: .; V: TRBV24-1; D: .; J: TRBJ1-3; DNA: TGTGCCACCAGTGGCACGGGACAAGCTGGAAACACCATATATTTT; CDR3: CATSGTGQAGNTIYF
size: once; V: TRBV20-1; D: TRBD2; J: TRBJ2-1; DNA: TGCAGTGCTTGCGGGACTAGCGGCTACAATGAGCAGTTCTTC; CDR3: CSACGTSGYNEQFF
size: .; V: TRBV6-1; D: .; J: TRBJ1-5; DNA: TGTGCCAGCAGCCGTTCGGGGGCACTCACCCAGCATTTT; CDR3: CASSRSGALTQHF
size: few; V: TRBV19; D: TRBD1; J: TRBJ2-2; DNA: TGTGCCAGTCGGTCCCTACGGACAGGGGCCTCGAACACCGGGGAGCTGTTTTTT; CDR3: CASRSLRTGASNTGELFF
size: .; V: TRBV18; D: .; J: TRBJ1-2; DNA: TGTGCCAGCTCACCGGGCAGGGAGCAGAGTGGCTACACCTTC; CDR3: CASSPGREQSGYTF
size: .; V: TRBV7-2; D: .; J: TRBJ1-1; DNA: TGTGCCAGCAGCCCTGGGGGGGGGATGAACACTGAAGCTTTCTTT; CDR3: CASSPGGGMNTEAFF
size: .; V: TRBV11-1; D: .; J: TRBJ2-7; DNA: TGTGCCAGCAGCTTAGCTGGTGGCGGTATCTACGAGCAGTACTTC; CDR3: CASSLAGGGIYEQYF
size: .; V: TRBV7-9; D: TRBD1; J: TRBJ2-7; DNA: TGTGCCAGCAGCCAGGGACAGCATTACGAGCAGTACTTC; CDR3: CASSQGQHYEQYF
size: few; V: TRBV7-8; D: .; J: TRBJ1-6; DNA: TGTGCCAGCAGCGGGCAGCCAGGGAGTTCACCCCTCCACTTT; CDR3: CASSGQPGSSPLHF
size: .; V: TRBV7-6; D: TRBD1; J: TRBJ2-7; DNA: TGTGCCAGCAGCAAACTCACAGGGGGCCAGCACTACGAGCAGTACTTC; CDR3: CASSKLTGGQHYEQYF